This T cell receptor beta chain was retrieved from a study of CD8 T cells in ankylosing spondylitis. There are many counts of this clonotype. One end of the junction varies from germline; a read error may be responsible. The germline CDR1 and CDR2 sequences are SSHAT and FNYEAQ (reference sequence). This CDR3 has 14 amino acids. Quantitative 5'-RACE with molecular barcodes was used to make the TCR beta libraries. TCRdb independently ran MiXCR on the 5' RACE reads; one entry per CDR3 protein. The sample lists roughly 240,000 distinct CDR3 sequences, less than 9.5% seen once, with more than 4.5% in the top ten.

Material: blood, either unsorted or a sorted T cell fraction (not recorded which). This sequence was found in a female donor with ankylosing spondylitis or in good health (not recorded which). The chain links TRBV7-7 to TRBJ2-5; TRBD1 aligns across 8 bases. CDR3 protein: CASSLSYRGETQYF. In DNA, the CDR3 is TGTGCTAGCAGCTTATCATACAGGGGGGAGACCCAGTACTTC.